A single sample gave rise to the 13 T cell receptor beta chains below, sequenced in a study of blood T cells in healthy people across ages. The second PCR ran roughly 6 to 11 cycles with a sample-barcoded 5' primer and J-beta primers. TCRdb used MiXCR to reprocess the 5' RACE reads, holding one entry per CDR3 protein. The profile shows 350,000 to 450,000 distinct CDR3 sequences, approximately 47% of them singletons. Source material: blood. The receptor source for this set is a man aged 60-69 years in good health.

This clonotype has only a few counts. CDR3 coding DNA: TGTGCCAGCAGCCCCGGGACAGGGGGTGCTGGCGGCTACACCTTC. Protein: CASSPGTGGAGGYTF. This chain joins TRBV3-1 and TRBJ1-2, with 11 bases fitting TRBD1. CDR1 LGHDT and CDR2 YNNKEL come from the germline V gene (reference sequence). The trim removed 4 bases at V and 8 bases at J, leaving 9 bases unmatched. This CDR3 region has 15 residues.

The V and J genes are TRBV29-1 and TRBJ2-1; 11 bases are shared with TRBD1. CDR3 length: 15 residues. V was pared by 7 bases and J by 4 bases, with 9 bases of the junction left unmatched. Germline V gives CDR1 SQVTM, CDR2 ANQGSEA. The DNA of the CDR3 is TGCAGCGCCACGGGCGGGACAGGGGGATACAATGAGCAGTTCTTC. It codes for CSATGGTGGYNEQFF.

This clonotype came up a few times. This rearrangement joins TRBV5-1 to TRBJ2-7, with TRBD1 identical over 9 bases. In germline, CDR1 is SGHRS, CDR2 YFSETQ. J was trimmed by 2 bases and V by 4 bases; bases with no gene match: 13. This CDR3 contains 17 residues. CDR3 nucleotide sequence: TGCGCCAGCAGCGCCCTTCTTGGGACAGGGAGGACCTACGAGCAGTACTTC. Protein product: CASSALLGTGRTYEQYF.

The rearrangement links TRBV5-8 to TRBJ1-1; D remains ambiguous. This CDR3 has 14 amino acids. Trimming removed 4 bases at V and 1 base at J, with 11 bases between. Germline CDR1 and CDR2: SGHTS and YDEGEE. In DNA, the CDR3 is TGTGCCAGCAGCACGGGGAGGTGGAACACTGAAGCTTTCTTT. It codes for CASSTGRWNTEAFF.

The chain recombines TRBV2 with TRBJ1-4, with D hard to call. This CDR3 is 12 amino acids long. Trimming cost V 6 bases and J 7 bases, with 9 bases left between them. Germline CDR1 reads SNHLY; CDR2 reads FYNNEI. The CDR3 sequence: CASSGVSEKLFF. The DNA of the CDR3 is TGTGCCAGCAGCGGGGTCAGTGAAAAACTGTTTTTT.

The CDR3 DNA is TGTGCCAGCAGCACCCGGGACAGCTACAATGAGCAGTTCTTC. This codes for CASSTRDSYNEQFF. The chain uses TRBV7-2 and TRBJ2-1, with 7 positions matching TRBD1. CDR1 SGHTA and CDR2 FQGNSA come from the germline V gene. The CDR3 length is 14 residues. Trimming removed 5 bases from V and 3 bases from J; junction bases left unmatched: 4.

Comments on this clonotype: One junction end disagrees with the germline gene, perhaps due to a read error. The V gene is TRBV6-4, the J gene TRBJ2-3; possible D gene TRBD1, 5 bases. The CDR3 is made up of 16 amino acids. In germline, CDR1 is MRHNA, CDR2 SNTAGT. The CDR3 DNA sequence: TGTGCCAGCAGTAACTCTGGGCTAGAAGGGGCAGATACGCAGTATTTT. This gives the protein CASSNSGLEGADTQYF.

The V and J genes are TRBV27 and TRBJ1-2; 7 bases are a match to TRBD1. The CDR3 loop spans 13 amino acids. The germline V gene encodes CDR1 MNHEY and CDR2 SMNVEV (reference sequence). V gave up 6 bases and J gave up 3 bases; unmatched junction bases: 4. The DNA for the CDR3 is TGTGCCAGCAGAGGGGGCGAGGACTATGGCTACACCTTC. It specifies CASRGGEDYGYTF.

This clonotype was found many times. CDR3: CASSLSSSGANVLTF. The CDR3 DNA reads TGTGCCAGCAGCTTGAGTAGCTCTGGGGCCAACGTCCTGACTTTC. The chain carries TRBV11-1 and TRBJ2-6, with D unresolved. In germline, CDR1 is SGHAT, CDR2 FQDESV (reference sequence). This CDR3 has 15 amino acids. Trimming removed 3 bases at V and 0 bases at J, with 6 bases between.

As to this clonotype: The junction shows a germline mismatch at one end, possibly a read error. The chain employs TRBV3-1 and TRBJ2-5; 11 bases line up with TRBD2. The length of the CDR3 is 15 residues. Germline assignment: CDR1 LGHDT and CDR2 YNNKEL (reference sequence). This CDR3 is CASNQDGLAGETQYF. The CDR3 nucleotides are TGTGCCAGCAACCAAGACGGACTAGCGGGCGAAACCCAGTACTTC.

This sequence joins TRBV28 and TRBJ1-2; possibly TRBD1 for D (5 bases). Trimming shortened V by 8 bases and J by 6 bases, and 19 bases separated the two germline ends. The CDR3 is 14 amino acids. In germline, CDR1 is MDHEN, CDR2 SYDVKM. CDR3 loop: CASLPRAGEDGYTF. The CDR3 DNA reads as TGTGCCAGCCTTCCGCGGGCGGGGGAAGATGGCTACACCTTC.

The chain couples TRBV6-1 to TRBJ2-4, with TRBD1 matching over 8 bases. The CDR3 runs to 12 residues. Germline V gene data show CDR1 as MNHNS and CDR2 as SASEGT. J was trimmed by 7 bases and V by 9 bases; bases with no gene match: 5. The CDR3 spells CASPGQGNIQYF. The CDR3 nucleotides are TGTGCCAGTCCCGGACAGGGCAACATTCAGTACTTC.

This clonotype was picked up one time. The rearrangement uses TRBV7-8 and TRBJ1-1, with D unresolved. The CDR3 spans 12 residues. Trimming pared 4 bases from V and 1 base from J, leaving 4 bases between. Germline CDR1 reads SGHVS; CDR2 reads FQNEAQ. Written as DNA, the CDR3 is TGTGCCAGCAGCTATAAGAACACTGAAGCTTTCTTT. As protein: CASSYKNTEAFF.